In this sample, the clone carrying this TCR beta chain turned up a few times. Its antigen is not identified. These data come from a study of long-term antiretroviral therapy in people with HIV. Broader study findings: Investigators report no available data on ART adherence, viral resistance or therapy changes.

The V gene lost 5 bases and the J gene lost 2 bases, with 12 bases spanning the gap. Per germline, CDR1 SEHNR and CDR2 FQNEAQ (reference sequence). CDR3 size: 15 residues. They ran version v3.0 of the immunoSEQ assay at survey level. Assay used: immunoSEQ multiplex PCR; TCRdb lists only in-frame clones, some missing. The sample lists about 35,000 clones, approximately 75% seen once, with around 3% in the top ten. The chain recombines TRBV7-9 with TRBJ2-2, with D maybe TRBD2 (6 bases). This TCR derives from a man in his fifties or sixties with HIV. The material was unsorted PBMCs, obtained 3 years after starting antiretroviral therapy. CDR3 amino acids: CASSRRDSNTGELFF. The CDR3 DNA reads TGTGCCAGCAGCCGCCGGGACTCTAACACCGGGGAGCTGTTTTTT.